The sequence of this T cell receptor (beta chain) was determined in a study of blood T cell repertoires in COVID-19. Turning to the study itself: COVID-19 samples collected from the United States, Italy and Spain covered acute and convalescent phases. PBMCs, B-cell-depleted T cells, or T cells provided the cDNA or gDNA that made up the material.

As handled by the study authors: Reference gene primer amplification gave nucleated cell count estimates. Clones were read by immunoSEQ multiplex PCR, and TCRdb kept only the in-frame ones, dropping some. V, J and clone size reflect that table, while D and trimming were determined from the DNA. Of approximately 150,000 clones in the sample, over 70% were seen once. With 6 bases clipped from V and 7 bases from J, the junction kept 5 bases outside the gene matches. The germline V gene has CDR1 SGHTA and CDR2 FQGNSA. The CDR3 has 14 amino acids. The sequence was collected from a woman in her fifties or sixties with acute or convalescent COVID-19. The chain uses TRBV7-2 and TRBJ2-1; TRBD2 agrees at 11 bases. The specimen sequenced was peripheral blood. The CDR3 protein is CASSLTSGRNEQFF. For the CDR3, the DNA is TGTGCCAGCAGTCTCACTAGCGGGAGAAATGAGCAGTTCTTC.